This T cell receptor (beta chain) came from a study of shared clonotypes between healthy human individuals. Overall study: Three CD4 naive, three CD4 memory, two CD8 naive and one CD8 memory plate were used per donor. Study-wide results and caveats: Limitation of the genetic and exposure-history diversity represented came from the few donors. It was the non-shared clonotypes that had lower generation probabilities than clonotypes shared by all four donors. Shared clonotypes: approximately 4.5% naive CD4, around 3.4% naive CD8, under 2.5% memory CD4, more than 0.3% memory CD8.

As for this clone: Its target is unknown.

TCRdb's copy holds only in-frame clones and misses some; the assay was immunoSEQ multiplex PCR. The table lists around 2,000,000 clones, about 94% of them singletons. Terminally differentiated effector memory CD45RA+ cells were excluded by CCR7 positive selection of CD45RO-negative cells. This clonotype was sampled from a young man in good health. Sequencing was performed on naive CD8+ T cells sorted from blood.

The CDR3 loop reads CASSSWGIGSYNEQFF. For the CDR3, the DNA is TGTGCCAGCAGTTCCTGGGGGATTGGGTCCTACAATGAGCAGTTCTTC. V gene TRBV27 combines with J gene TRBJ2-1, with D possibly being TRBD1 or TRBD2 (5 bases each). The CDR3 covers 16 residues. Germline assignment: CDR1 MNHEY and CDR2 SMNVEV (reference sequence). With 4 bases removed from V and 1 base from J, the gap between germline ends came to 14 bases.